The T cell receptor beta chain under discussion was sequenced for a study of blood T cell repertoires in COVID-19. Only in-frame clones appear in the TCRdb table, and some are missing; sequencing was by immunoSEQ multiplex PCR. The table shows some 240,000 clones, with 70% to 85% occurring only once. The CDR3 contains 16 residues. V lost 10 bases, J lost 5 bases, and 24 bases lay in between. CDR1 and CDR2 from the germline V gene are MDHEN and SYDVKM. Source material: peripheral blood. The clonotype originates from a man between 45 and 60 years old with active or convalescent COVID-19. This chain joins TRBV28 and TRBJ1-5, with a tentative D call TRBD1 (6 bases). CDR3 DNA sequence: TGTGCCACCCTGAATACCGGGACATTTTCACATCAGCCCCAGCATTTT. It encodes CATLNTGTFSHQPQHF.